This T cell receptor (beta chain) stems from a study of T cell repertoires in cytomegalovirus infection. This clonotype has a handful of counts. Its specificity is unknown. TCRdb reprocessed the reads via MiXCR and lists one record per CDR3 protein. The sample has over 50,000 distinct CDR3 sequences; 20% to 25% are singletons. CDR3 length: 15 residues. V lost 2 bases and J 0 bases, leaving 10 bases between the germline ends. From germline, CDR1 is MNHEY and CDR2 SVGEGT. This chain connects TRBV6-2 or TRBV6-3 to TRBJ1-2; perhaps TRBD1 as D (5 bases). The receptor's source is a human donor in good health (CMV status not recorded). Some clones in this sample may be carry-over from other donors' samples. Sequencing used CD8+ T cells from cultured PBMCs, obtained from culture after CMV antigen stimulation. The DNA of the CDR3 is TGTGCCAGCAGTTACAGGGGATCTACTAACTATGGCTACACCTTC. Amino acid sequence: CASSYRGSTNYGYTF.